The present T cell receptor (beta chain) was sequenced within a study of glioma-infiltrating T cells after dendritic cell vaccination. Germline CDR1 and CDR2: SGDLS and YYNGEE. The V end lost 0 bases, the J end lost 1 base, and 8 bases lay between the germline ends. The CDR3 runs to 15 residues. Assay: immunoSEQ multiplex PCR; the TCRdb copy retains only in-frame clones and omits some. The data contain just under 100,000 clones, around 80% of them singletons. The sample's time point: after dendritic cell vaccination, including at tumor progression/relapse. This chain joins TRBV9 and TRBJ2-1, with a tentative D call TRBD1 (6 bases). This TCR came from a human donor with glioblastoma. Sequenced here: blood, sampled after dendritic cell vaccination. The CDR3 protein is CASSVGTASYNEQFF. In DNA, the CDR3 is TGTGCCAGCAGCGTAGGGACAGCATCCTACAATGAGCAGTTCTTC.